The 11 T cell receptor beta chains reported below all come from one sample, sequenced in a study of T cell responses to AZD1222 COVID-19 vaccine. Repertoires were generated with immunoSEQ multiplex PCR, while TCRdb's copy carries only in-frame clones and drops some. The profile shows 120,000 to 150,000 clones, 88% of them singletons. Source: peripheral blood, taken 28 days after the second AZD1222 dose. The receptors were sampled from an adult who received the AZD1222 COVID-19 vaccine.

DNA of the CDR3: TGTGCCAGCAGCTTGGGGCTAGCCCGCATTCAGTACTTC. Amino acid sequence: CASSLGLARIQYF. This chain joins TRBV5-6 and TRBJ2-4, with D perhaps TRBD2 (5 bases). Germline V gene sequence: CDR1 SGHDT, CDR2 YYEEEE. Trimming removed 0 bases from V and 9 bases from J, with 10 bases in between. CDR3 length: 13 amino acids.

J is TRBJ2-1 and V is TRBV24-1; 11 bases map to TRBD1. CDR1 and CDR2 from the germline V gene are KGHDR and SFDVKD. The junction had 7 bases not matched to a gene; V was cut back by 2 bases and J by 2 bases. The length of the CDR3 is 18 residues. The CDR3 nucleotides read TGTGCCACCAGTGATTGGGGGGGACAGGGGGGTACCTACAATGAGCAGTTCTTC. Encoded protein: CATSDWGGQGGTYNEQFF.

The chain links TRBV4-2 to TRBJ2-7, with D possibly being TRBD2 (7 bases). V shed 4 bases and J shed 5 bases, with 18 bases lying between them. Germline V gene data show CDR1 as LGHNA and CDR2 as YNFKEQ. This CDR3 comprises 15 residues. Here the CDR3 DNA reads TGTGCCAGCAGCCGACGAGAAGGGGGGGAGGACGAGCAGTACTTC. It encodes CASSRREGGEDEQYF.

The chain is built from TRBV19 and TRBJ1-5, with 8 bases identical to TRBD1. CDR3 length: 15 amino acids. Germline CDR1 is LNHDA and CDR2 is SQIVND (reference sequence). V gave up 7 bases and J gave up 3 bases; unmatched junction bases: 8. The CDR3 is CASTRGLNPNQPQHF. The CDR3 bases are TGTGCCAGTACCAGGGGGCTCAATCCCAATCAGCCCCAGCATTTT.

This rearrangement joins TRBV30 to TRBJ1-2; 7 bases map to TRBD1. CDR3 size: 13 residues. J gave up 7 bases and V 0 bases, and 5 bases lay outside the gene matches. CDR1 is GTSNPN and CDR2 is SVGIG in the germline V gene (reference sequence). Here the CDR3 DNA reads TGTGCCTGGAGTGTATCACAGGGGACTGGCTACACCTTC. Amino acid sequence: CAWSVSQGTGYTF.

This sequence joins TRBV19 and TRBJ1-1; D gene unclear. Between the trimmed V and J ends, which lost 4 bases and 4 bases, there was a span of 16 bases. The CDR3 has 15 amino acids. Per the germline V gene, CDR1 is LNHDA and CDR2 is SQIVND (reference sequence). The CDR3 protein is CASSTRQSGSTEAFF. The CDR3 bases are TGTGCCAGTAGTACCCGACAATCGGGGTCCACTGAAGCTTTCTTT.

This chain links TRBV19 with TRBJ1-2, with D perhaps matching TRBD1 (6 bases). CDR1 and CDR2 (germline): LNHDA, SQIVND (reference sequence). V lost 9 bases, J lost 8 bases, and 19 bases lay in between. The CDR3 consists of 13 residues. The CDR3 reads CASEPQGMGGYTF. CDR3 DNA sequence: TGTGCCAGCGAGCCTCAGGGGATGGGGGGCTACACCTTC. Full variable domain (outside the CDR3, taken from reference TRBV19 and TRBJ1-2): DGGITQSPKYLFRKEGQNVTLSCEQNLNHDAMYWYRQDPGQGLRLIYYSQIVNDFQKGDIAEGYSVSREKKESFPLTVTSAQKNPTAFYLCASEPQGMGGYTFGSGTRLTVV.

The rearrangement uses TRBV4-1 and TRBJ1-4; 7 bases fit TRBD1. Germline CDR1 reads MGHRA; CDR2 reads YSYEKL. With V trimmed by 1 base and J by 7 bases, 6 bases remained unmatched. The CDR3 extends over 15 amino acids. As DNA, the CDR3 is TGCGCCAGCAGCCAAGGAGACAGGGACAGTGAAAAACTGTTTTTT. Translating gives CASSQGDRDSEKLFF.

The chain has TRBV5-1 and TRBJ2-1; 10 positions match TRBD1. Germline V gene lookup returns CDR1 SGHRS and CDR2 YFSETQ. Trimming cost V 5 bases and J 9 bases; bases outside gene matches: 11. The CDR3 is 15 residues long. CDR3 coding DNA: TGCGCCAGCAGAACCGGGACAGGGGTTATCGGTGAGCAGTTCTTC. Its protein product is CASRTGTGVIGEQFF.

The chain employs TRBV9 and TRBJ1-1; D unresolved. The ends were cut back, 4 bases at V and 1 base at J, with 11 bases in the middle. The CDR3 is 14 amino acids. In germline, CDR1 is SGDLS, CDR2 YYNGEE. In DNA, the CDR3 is TGTGCCAGCAGCCCCTACAGACAGAACACTGAAGCTTTCTTT. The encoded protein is CASSPYRQNTEAFF.

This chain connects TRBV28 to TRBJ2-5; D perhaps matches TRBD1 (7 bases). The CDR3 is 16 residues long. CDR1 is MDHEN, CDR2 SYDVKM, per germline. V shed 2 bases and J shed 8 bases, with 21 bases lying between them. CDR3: CASSLTGARGQRTQYF. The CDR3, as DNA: TGTGCCAGCAGTTTAACCGGCGCGCGGGGACAGCGAACCCAGTACTTC.